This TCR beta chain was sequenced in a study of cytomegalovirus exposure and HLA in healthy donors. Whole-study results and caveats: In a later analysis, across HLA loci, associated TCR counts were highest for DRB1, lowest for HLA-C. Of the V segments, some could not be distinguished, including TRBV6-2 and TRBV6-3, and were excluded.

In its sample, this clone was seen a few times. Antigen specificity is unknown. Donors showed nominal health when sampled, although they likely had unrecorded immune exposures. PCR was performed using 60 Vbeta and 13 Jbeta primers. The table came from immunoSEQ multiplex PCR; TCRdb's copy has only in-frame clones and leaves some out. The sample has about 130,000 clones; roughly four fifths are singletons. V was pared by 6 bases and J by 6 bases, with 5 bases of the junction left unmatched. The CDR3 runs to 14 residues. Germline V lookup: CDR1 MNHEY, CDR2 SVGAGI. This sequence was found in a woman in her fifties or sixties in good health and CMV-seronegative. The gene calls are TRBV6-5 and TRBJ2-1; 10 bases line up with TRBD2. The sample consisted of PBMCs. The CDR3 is CASRSSGGGNEQFF. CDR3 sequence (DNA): TGTGCCAGCAGGTCTAGCGGGGGAGGCAATGAGCAGTTCTTC.